This T cell receptor beta chain was sequenced during a study of blood T cell repertoires in COVID-19. Original analysis: Researchers report that nucleated cell counts were estimated from reference gene primer amplification. Profiling relied on immunoSEQ multiplex PCR, and the TCRdb table lists in-frame clones only, not all of them. V, J and clone size reflect that table, while D and trimming were determined from the DNA. In the table there are under 200,000 clones, approximately 80% of which are singletons. Resolution of symptoms, clearance, or two negative PCRs was present in recovered Cohort 3 donors. Per the germline V gene, CDR1 is SNHLY and CDR2 is FYNNEI. The CDR3 covers 16 residues. V dropped 4 bases and J dropped 2; count of bases not matched to a gene: 11.

The rearrangement joins TRBV2 to TRBJ2-7, with 7 bases matching TRBD1. What was sequenced was PBMCs or T cells enriched from blood (not recorded which). The receptor was derived from a woman aged 60-70 years who had recovered from COVID-19. CDR3 amino acids: CASSVLGQIRTYEQYF. The CDR3 DNA follows: TGTGCCAGCAGTGTACTGGGACAGATAAGGACCTACGAGCAGTACTTC.